This record looks at one T cell receptor beta chain sequence and its context. The specificity of this receptor is unknown. Within one base of it there is no much larger clone, and no base qualities were kept. The data stem from a study of cytomegalovirus exposure and HLA in healthy donors (dated by TCRdb to 2017 to 2019). For the study in its entirety: An earlier analysis of approximately 640 of the donors reported 250 to 300 Gb of sequence data and 117 million unique TCR beta sequences from roughly 180 million T cells. All discovery cohort repertoires had been generated on a single sequencing platform. Donor age, sex, ethnicity and CMV serostatus were compiled together with the repertoire data. Several DR-DQ haplotypes were treated as single units for association and clustering because of strong linkage in the cohort. An early release that covered more than 550 HLA-typed donors contained about 300 gigabases of sequencing data and 65 million to 100 million unique TCR sequences. HLA typing included class I and class II loci at four-digit resolution. The study profiled the T cell repertoires of about 720 subjects by immunosequencing and related them to cytomegalovirus serostatus. Of the 300 to 450 genotyped donors, over 80% were placed in the genetic ancestry cluster associated with self-reported Caucasian donors. Typing coverage differed by locus: A, B, C, DRB1 and DQB1 were typed in roughly 620-630 donors, DQA1 in 522, DPA1 in some 570, and DPB1 in 472. Along with the roughly 700-subject first cohort, a separate validation cohort of some 130 different subjects was used. The study aimed to test whether signatures of past pathogen exposure could be identified by cataloging public T cell receptors. On average, about 200,000 unique TCR beta nucleotide sequences were sequenced per donor among some 420 genotyped donors of the cohort, with roughly a sixth of those sequences being non-productive. In an earlier analysis of roughly 540 of the donors, high-throughput TCR beta sequencing was used to judge whether each TCR beta V gene segment behaved as functional or pseudogenic. A later analysis re-analyzed previously published TCR beta repertoires from roughly 600 donors and added high-resolution HLA genotyping to study TCR occurrence patterns. To predict cytomegalovirus infection status, the study combined high-throughput TCR immunosequencing, statistical association of individual TCRs with disease status, and machine learning. In a later genetic analysis, genome-wide SNP genotypes for about 65% of the 666 donors were used, and that subset was treated as a discovery cohort. Rather than using new phenotypic data, the later analysis identified candidate immune exposures from TCR beta sequences and from how often those sequences occurred across donors.

The cohort consisted of 600 to 750 healthy bone marrow donors. At the time of sampling, all cohort members were nominally healthy, though unrecorded immune exposures were likely present. The donor was CMV seropositive and belonged to the group of 250 to 300 seropositive cohort members. Each donor provided a peripheral blood sample, and peripheral blood mononuclear cells were used for TCR beta sequencing. The Qiagen DNeasy Blood Extraction Kit was used to extract genomic DNA from the blood cell samples. Library construction relied on the immunoSEQ multiplex PCR assay. For the multiplex PCR, a mixture combining 60 forward primers for TCR Vbeta segments and 13 reverse primers for TCR Jbeta segments was used. Amplification of the CDR3 region of rearranged TCR beta genes was performed with a multiplex PCR assay on genomic DNA. The amplified TCR beta libraries were sequenced on the Illumina HiSeq System as 87-base-pair reads. On the study's bioinformatics: A later analysis tallied roughly 78 million unique TCR beta chains across the roughly 610 repertoires, and about 10 million of those chains were shared by two or more donors. To remove PCR and sequencing errors, raw reads were error-corrected and collapsed into unique sequences using a nearest-neighbor algorithm that merged closely related sequences. V, D and J gene segments were assigned by aligning CDR3 sequences to IMGT reference sequences. For a sequence to be retained, a match of at least six nucleotides to both a V gene segment and a J gene segment was required. A rearrangement counted as productive if the CDR3 had no stop codons and remained in frame with V and J, and every other rearrangement counted as non-productive. Following IMGT convention, CDR3 was defined as the stretch from the second conserved V-encoded cysteine to the conserved J-encoded phenylalanine. In an earlier analysis of 550 to 650 of the donors, sequences lacking an unambiguous match to a single V gene segment were excluded. In an earlier analysis of around 590 of the donors, a V segment was called functional when productive rearrangements were above 56.7%, and segregating when the standard deviation between donors exceeded 5%. A statistical classification framework was built to diagnose cytomegalovirus status from the catalog of TCR beta chain sequences. In a later analysis, TCR nucleotide sequences were compared against IMGT/GENE-DB human TR gene sequences so that V and J genes could be assigned. In a later analysis, CDR3 sequences and most-parsimonious VDJ recombination scenarios were assigned using the TCRdist pipeline. In a later analysis, each TCR beta chain was defined by its CDR3 amino acid sequence together with its V-gene family, and reads lacking a unique V-gene family were excluded. In a later analysis, 500 to 700 highly shared, low-generation-probability nucleotide sequences were removed to address suspected cross-contamination and a sequencing artifact. In a later analysis, a clonal expansion index for each public chain was calculated from normalized within-repertoire ranks of inferred template counts. In a later analysis, generation probabilities were computed with a VDJ recombination model fitted to out-of-frame rearrangements, and the resulting probabilities were checked against IGoR. A later analysis scored TCR-TCR, TCR-HLA and TCR-CMV co-occurrence with hypergeometric tests, applying a repertoire-size bias correction to TCR pairs. False discovery rates were estimated in a later analysis by permuting HLA or CMV assignments 20 times. A later analysis grouped co-occurring TCRs with DBSCAN, adding TCRdist sequence similarity when clustering within HLA-allele-positive subsets. Repertoires with fewer than 30,000 or more than 120,000 public chains, plus five repertoires with anomalous nucleotide sharing, were excluded from co-occurrence clustering. As stored in TCRdb, this immuneACCESS dataset retains in-frame rearrangements with V and J assigned. A fraction of the clones does not appear; measured against another copy, unresolved V genes explain less than half of the discrepancy, and the remainder lacks a known reason. Clone size and V and J calls were adopted from that table, with D and trimming inferred from the DNA. The sample contains approximately 190,000 clones, over 80% of them found a single time. The ten largest clones add up to 6.3% of the sample.

From the cysteine through the phenylalanine, the CDR3 covers 12 amino acids. The entry retains the CDR3 DNA only, 36 bases that are in frame from base 1. Trimming costs V 1 base and J 7 bases, and their ends lie 7 bases apart. In the germline V gene, CDR1 corresponds to MDHEN and CDR2 to SYDVKM. Points the paper makes about the study in general: Correlated functional status among segregating V segments might reflect linkage disequilibrium, but an unknown experimental factor could not be ruled out. In both the original and validation cohorts, the classifier was reported to diagnose cytomegalovirus status with high specificity and sensitivity. The study listed approximately 150 TCR beta chains as associated with cytomegalovirus. A group of highly shared sequence variants was considered likely to be a technical artifact of the sequencing pipeline. A later analysis found that HLA-associated TCR beta chains were more clonally expanded and had lower generation probabilities than equally common non-associated chains. According to a later analysis, parvovirus B19, influenza, CMV and Epstein-Barr virus appeared linked to several top co-occurrence clusters. In a later genetic analysis, fewer N-insertions in productive TCRs were reported among donors in an Asian-associated ancestry cluster than the roughly 700-donor mean. In this cohort, only TCR beta chains were sequenced, and detectable features were limited by the absence of alpha or paired-chain data. V-gene and J-gene trimming of TCR beta chains was associated with a missense DCLRE1C variant in a later genetic analysis, and the association was replicated in an independent cohort. The presence/absence analyses assumed that sequencing depth was roughly uniform across donors, and that assumption may not be true. In an earlier analysis of roughly 560 of the donors, most TCR beta V segments were observed in productive rearrangements about 87% or about 30% of the time, broadly matching IMGT annotations. Most TCR sequences were observed very rarely across donors, whereas some public TCRs were present in many individuals. Because HLA typing was unavailable for some donors at each locus, only the typed subset was used in association tests. In a later analysis, the rate of TCR association differed among HLA loci, with DRB1 alleles having the most associated TCRs and HLA-C alleles having the fewest. Assigning TCR associations to individual alleles was difficult when HLA alleles, especially DR and DQ, strongly co-occurred. In a later analysis, 16,951 TCR beta sequences were associated with specific HLA alleles at a false discovery rate of 0.05. In vitro tests confirmed that a few of the cytomegalovirus-associated TCR beta chains recognize cytomegalovirus antigens. A later analysis found that most CMV-associated TCR beta chains appeared HLA-restricted, with HLA associations seemingly driven largely by CMV exposure. Because counts were too low, seventeen rarely observed V segments, including chromosome 9 orphons, were excluded from the earlier analysis of some 540 of the donors. According to the authors, the approach could potentially be generalized to other disease states and immunological phenotypes. Some IMGT-functional V segments, including TRBV6-2 and TRBV6-3, could not be told apart with the 87-base-pair reads, so those segments were excluded. CMV serostatus was the only immune exposure information available for the cohort. A further reported finding was that TCR beta sequences accurately predicted the HLA-A and HLA-B alleles for most subjects in the first cohort.

The sequenced material came from PBMCs. This clonotype was sampled from a man aged 35-49 years in good health and CMV-seropositive. The V and J genes are TRBV28 and TRBJ1-2; perhaps TRBD1 is the D gene, with 5 bases matching. CDR3 protein: CASSLSQGGYTF. In nucleotides, the sequence is TGTGCCAGCAGTTTATCCCAGGGTGGCTACACCTTC.